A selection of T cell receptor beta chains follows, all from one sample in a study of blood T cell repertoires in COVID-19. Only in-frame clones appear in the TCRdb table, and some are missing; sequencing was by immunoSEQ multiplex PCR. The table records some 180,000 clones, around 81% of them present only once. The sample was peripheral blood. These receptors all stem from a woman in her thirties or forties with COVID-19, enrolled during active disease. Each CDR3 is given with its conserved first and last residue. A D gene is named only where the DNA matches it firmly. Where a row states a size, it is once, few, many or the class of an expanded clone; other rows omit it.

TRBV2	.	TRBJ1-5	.	TGTGCCAGCAGTGATACAGTGCCTCAGCCCCAGCATTTT	CASSDTVPQPQHF
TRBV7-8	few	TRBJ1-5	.	TGTGCCAGCAGCTCTAGCCCCAATCAGCCCCAGCATTTT	CASSSSPNQPQHF
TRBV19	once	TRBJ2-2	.	TGTGCCAGTAGTATCAAGGGGGCCGGGGAGCTGTTTTTT	CASSIKGAGELFF
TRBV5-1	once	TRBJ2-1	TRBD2	TGCGCCAGCAGCTTGCGATCTGGACTAGCGGGAGGAGTGTTTTACAATGAGCAGTTCTTC	CASSLRSGLAGGVFYNEQFF
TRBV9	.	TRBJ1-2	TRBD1	TGTGCCAGCAGCCCGGGACAGTATGGCTACACCTTC	CASSPGQYGYTF
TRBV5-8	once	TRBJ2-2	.	TGTGCCAGCAGCTTCCAAATCACGAACACCGGGGAGCTGTTTTTT	CASSFQITNTGELFF
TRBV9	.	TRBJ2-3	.	TGTGCCAGCAGCCCCGAGTGGCGGGGTGTTCCTGGAGATACGCAGTATTTT	CASSPEWRGVPGDTQYF
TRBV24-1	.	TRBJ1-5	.	TGTGCCACCAGTGGTTCCAGGGGAGGGAATAGCAATCAGCCCCAGCATTTT	CATSGSRGGNSNQPQHF
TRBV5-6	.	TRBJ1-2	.	TGTGCCAGCAAGCTAACCGGGGGGCCCTATGGCTACACCTTC	CASKLTGGPYGYTF
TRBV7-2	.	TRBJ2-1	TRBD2	TGTGCCAGCAGCTCGTCGGGACTAGCGAACAATGAGCAGTTCTTC	CASSSSGLANNEQFF
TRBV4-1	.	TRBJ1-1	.	TGCGCCAGCAGCCAGAAACAGGCGTTCGGCACTGAAGCTTTCTTT	CASSQKQAFGTEAFF
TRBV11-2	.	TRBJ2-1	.	TGTGCCAGCAGCTCCCTACAGGGAACGAATGAGCAGTTCTTC	CASSSLQGTNEQFF
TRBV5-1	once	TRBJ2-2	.	TGCGCCAGCAGCTGGCAGCATCCCTCGGGGACCGGGGAGCTGTTTTTT	CASSWQHPSGTGELFF
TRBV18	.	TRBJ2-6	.	TGTGCCAGCTCACCGCGGTCGCTGGGGGCCAACGTCCTGACTTTC	CASSPRSLGANVLTF
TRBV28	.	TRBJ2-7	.	TGTGCCAGCAGTTCCGCGACCTACGAGCAGTACTTC	CASSSATYEQYF
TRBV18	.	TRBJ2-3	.	TGTGCCAGCTCACCGGGCCCCCAGGGGGATACGCAGTATTTT	CASSPGPQGDTQYF
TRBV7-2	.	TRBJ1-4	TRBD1	TGTGCCAGCAGCGATCCGACAGGGGTGGAGGGAATGAATGAAAAACTGTTTTTT	CASSDPTGVEGMNEKLFF
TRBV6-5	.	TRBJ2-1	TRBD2	TGTGCCAGCGGCTTAGCGGGGGGGGTCGATGAGCAGTTCTTC	CASGLAGGVDEQFF
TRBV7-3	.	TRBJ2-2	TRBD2	TGTGCCAGCAGCTTATCGCCTCTGCGGGAGGGCCCCGGGGAGCTGTTTTTT	CASSLSPLREGPGELFF
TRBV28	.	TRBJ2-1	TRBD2	TGTGCCAGCAGTTTACCTTTTTTAGCGGGAGGGCCGGACAATGAGCAGTTCTTC	CASSLPFLAGGPDNEQFF
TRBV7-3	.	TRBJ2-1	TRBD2	TGTGCCAGCAGCTTAACTAGCGGGGGACCCTACAATGAGCAGTTCTTC	CASSLTSGGPYNEQFF
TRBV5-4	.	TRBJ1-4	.	TGTGCCAGCAGCTGGTCAAGAGGGGGAGAAACTAATGAAAAACTGTTTTTT	CASSWSRGGETNEKLFF
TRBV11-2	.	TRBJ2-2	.	TGTGCCAGCAGCTTAGGACAGGCGAACACCGGGGAGCTGTTTTTT	CASSLGQANTGELFF
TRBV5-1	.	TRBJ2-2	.	TGCGCCAGCAGACCCGGGACACCCAACACCGGGGAGCTGTTTTTT	CASRPGTPNTGELFF
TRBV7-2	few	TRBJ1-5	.	TGTGCCAGCAGCTTACCCACTCGGTATCAGCCCCAGCATTTT	CASSLPTRYQPQHF
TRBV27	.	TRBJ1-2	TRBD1	TGTGCCAGCAGTTCTTCCGGGACAGGGAGCCCCTATGGCTACACCTTC	CASSSSGTGSPYGYTF
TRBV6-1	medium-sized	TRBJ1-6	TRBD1	TGTGCCAGCAGTGAAGTTCGGACAGGGAATTCACCCCTCCACTTT	CASSEVRTGNSPLHF
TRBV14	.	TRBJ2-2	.	TGTGCCAGCAGCCAAGATATCACGTCTAGCTTTACCGGGGAGCTGTTTTTT	CASSQDITSSFTGELFF